The T cell receptor beta chain described here comes from a study of a mutant IDH1 vaccine in newly diagnosed glioma. Study-wide findings and caveats: Roughly 92% of patients showed vaccine-induced immune responses across multiple MHC alleles.

Libraries were prepared by immunoSEQ multiplex PCR; TCRdb keeps only in-frame clonotypes and omits some of them. The table records 12,000 or so clones, over 75% of them present only once. In germline, CDR1 is SGHRS, CDR2 YFSETQ. The CDR3 length is 13 residues. Trimming took 3 bases from V and 2 from J, leaving 9 bases between them. Of note for this clone: Antigen unknown.

Time point meaning: week 5, during vaccination. Each vaccine dose was 300 ug of mutant IDH1 20-mer peptide, with topical imiquimod. The chain is built from TRBV5-1 and TRBJ2-7; tentative D call: TRBD1 (6 bases). The sequence was obtained from a woman aged 40 to 55 with glioma. Some clones in this sample may be carry-over from other donors' samples. The sample here was PBMCs, taken from a glioma patient whose treatment included an IDH1 peptide vaccine. DNA for the CDR3: TGCGCCAGCAGCTCCACAGGGACCTACGAGCAGTACTTC. Translating it yields CASSSTGTYEQYF.